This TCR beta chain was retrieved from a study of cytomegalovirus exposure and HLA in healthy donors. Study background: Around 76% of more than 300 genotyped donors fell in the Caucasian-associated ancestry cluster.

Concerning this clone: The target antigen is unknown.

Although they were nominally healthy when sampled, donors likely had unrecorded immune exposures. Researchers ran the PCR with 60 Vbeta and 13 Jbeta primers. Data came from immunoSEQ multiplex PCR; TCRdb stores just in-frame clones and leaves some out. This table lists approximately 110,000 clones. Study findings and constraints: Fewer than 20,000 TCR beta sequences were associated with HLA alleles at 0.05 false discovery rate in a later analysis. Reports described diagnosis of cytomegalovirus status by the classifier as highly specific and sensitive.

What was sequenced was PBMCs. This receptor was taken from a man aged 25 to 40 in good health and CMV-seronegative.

The DNA of the CDR3 is TGTGCCAGCAGTTACTCATGGCACAGCGGCGGTGAAAAACTGTTTTTT. This sequence encodes CASSYSWHSGGEKLFF. The V gene is TRBV6-5, the J gene TRBJ1-4; D remains unclear. The germline CDR1 and CDR2 sequences are MNHEY and SVGAGI. Trimming shortened V by 0 bases and J by 7 bases, and 15 bases separated the two germline ends. The CDR3 consists of 16 residues.